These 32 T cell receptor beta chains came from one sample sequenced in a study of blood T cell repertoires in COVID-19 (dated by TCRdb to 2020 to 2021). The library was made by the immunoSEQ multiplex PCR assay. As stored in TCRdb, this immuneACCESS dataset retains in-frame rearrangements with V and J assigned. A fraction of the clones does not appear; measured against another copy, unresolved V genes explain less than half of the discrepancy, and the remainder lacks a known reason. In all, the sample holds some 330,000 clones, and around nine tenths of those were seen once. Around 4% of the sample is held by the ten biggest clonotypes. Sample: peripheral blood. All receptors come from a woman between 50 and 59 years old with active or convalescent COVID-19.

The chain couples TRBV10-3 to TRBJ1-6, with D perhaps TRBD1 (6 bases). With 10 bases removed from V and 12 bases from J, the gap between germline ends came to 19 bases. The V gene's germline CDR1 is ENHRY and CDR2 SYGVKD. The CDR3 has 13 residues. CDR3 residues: CATTGKAPGPLHF. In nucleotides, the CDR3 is TGTGCCACCACAGGGAAAGCCCCGGGACCCCTCCACTTT.

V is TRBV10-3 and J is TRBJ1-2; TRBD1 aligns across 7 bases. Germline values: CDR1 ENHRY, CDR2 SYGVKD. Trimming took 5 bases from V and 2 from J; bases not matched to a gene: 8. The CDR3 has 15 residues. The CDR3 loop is CAISNEGAANYGYTF. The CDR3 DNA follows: TGTGCCATCAGTAATGAGGGGGCTGCCAACTATGGCTACACCTTC.

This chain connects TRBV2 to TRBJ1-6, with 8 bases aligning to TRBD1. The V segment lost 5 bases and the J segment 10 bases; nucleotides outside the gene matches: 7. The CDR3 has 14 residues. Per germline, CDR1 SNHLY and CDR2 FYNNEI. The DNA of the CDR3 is TGTGCCAGCAGTCCGGACAGGGTCAGGTCACCCCTCCACTTT. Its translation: CASSPDRVRSPLHF.

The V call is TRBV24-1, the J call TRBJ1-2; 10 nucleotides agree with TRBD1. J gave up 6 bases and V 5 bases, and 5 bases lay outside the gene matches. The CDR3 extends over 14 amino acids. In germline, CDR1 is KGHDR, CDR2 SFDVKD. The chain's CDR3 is CATSGPGTGDGYTF. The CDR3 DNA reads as TGTGCCACCAGTGGACCCGGGACAGGGGATGGCTACACCTTC.

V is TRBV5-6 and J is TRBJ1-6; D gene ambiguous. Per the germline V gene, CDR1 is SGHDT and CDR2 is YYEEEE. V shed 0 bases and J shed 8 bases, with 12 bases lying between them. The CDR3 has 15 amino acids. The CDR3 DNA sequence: TGTGCCAGCAGCTTGGGGGCAGGACTCGATTCACCCCTCCACTTT. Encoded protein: CASSLGAGLDSPLHF.

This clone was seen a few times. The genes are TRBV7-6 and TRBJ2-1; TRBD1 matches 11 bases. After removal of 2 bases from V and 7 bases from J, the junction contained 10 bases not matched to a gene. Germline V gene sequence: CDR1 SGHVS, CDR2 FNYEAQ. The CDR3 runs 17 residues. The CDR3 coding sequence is TGTGCCAGCAGCTTACACAAAGGGACAGGGGGTGCAAATGAGCAGTTCTTC. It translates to CASSLHKGTGGANEQFF.

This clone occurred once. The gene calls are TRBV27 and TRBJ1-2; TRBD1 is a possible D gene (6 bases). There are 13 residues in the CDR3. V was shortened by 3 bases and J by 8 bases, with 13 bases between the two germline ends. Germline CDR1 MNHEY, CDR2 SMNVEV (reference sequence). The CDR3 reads CASSFQGSVGYTF. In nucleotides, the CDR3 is TGTGCCAGCAGTTTCCAGGGGTCTGTGGGCTACACCTTC.

Here the CDR3 reads CASSLTGTNQPQHF. The CDR3 DNA reads TGTGCCAGCAGCTTAACGGGGACTAATCAGCCCCAGCATTTT. The chain couples TRBV6-5 to TRBJ1-5; a possible D gene is TRBD1 (5 bases). The CDR3 is 14 amino acids. The V gene lost 6 bases and the J gene lost 4 bases, with 13 bases spanning the gap. Germline assignment: CDR1 MNHEY and CDR2 SVGAGI.

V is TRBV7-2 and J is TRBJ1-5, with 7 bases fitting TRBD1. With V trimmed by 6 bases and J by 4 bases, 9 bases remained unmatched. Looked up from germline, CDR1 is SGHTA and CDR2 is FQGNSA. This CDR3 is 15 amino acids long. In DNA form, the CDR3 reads TGTGCCAGCAGTTTATCCGGGACAGCTAATCAGCCCCAGCATTTT. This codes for CASSLSGTANQPQHF. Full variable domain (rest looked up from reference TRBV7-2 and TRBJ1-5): GAGVSQSPSNKVTEKGKDVELRCDPISGHTALYWYRQSLGQGLEFLIYFQGNSAPDKSGLPSDRFSAERTGGSVSTLTIQRTQQEDSAVYLCASSLSGTANQPQHFGDGTRLSIL.

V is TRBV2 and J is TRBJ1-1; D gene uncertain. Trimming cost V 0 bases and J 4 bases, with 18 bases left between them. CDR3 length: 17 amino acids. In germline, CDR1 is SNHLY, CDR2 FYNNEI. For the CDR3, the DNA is TGTGCCAGCAGTGAAGCGCCGAGATGGGCTGCCGCCACTGAAGCTTTCTTT. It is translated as CASSEAPRWAAATEAFF.

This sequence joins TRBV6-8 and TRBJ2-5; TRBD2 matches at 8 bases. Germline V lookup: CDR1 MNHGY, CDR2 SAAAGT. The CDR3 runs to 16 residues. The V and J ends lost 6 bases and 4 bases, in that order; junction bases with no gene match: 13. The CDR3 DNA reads TGTGCCAGCAGGTCGACTCCCAGCGGGGGAGCAGAGACCCAGTACTTC. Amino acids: CASRSTPSGGAETQYF.

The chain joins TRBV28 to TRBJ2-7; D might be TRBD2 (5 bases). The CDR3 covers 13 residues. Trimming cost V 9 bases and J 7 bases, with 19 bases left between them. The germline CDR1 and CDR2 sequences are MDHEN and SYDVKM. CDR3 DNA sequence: TGTGCCAGTCAACTGGGGAGTCGTTGGGAGCAGTACTTC. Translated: CASQLGSRWEQYF.

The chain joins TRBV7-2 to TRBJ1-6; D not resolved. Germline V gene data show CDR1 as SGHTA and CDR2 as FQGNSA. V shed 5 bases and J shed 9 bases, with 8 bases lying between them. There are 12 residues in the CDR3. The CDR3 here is CASSRRGSPLHF. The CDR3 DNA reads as TGTGCCAGCAGCAGACGAGGTTCACCCCTCCACTTT.

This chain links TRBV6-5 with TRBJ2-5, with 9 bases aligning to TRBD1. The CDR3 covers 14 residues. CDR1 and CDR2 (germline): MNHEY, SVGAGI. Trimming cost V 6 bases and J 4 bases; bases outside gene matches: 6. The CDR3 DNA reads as TGTGCCAGCAGCCCCGGGACAGGGCTAGAGACCCAGTACTTC. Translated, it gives CASSPGTGLETQYF.

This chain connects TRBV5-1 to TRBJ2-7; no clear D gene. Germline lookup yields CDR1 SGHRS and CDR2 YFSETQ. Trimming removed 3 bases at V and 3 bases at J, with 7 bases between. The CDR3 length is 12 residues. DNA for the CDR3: TGCGCCAGCAGCTCTCTAGGCTACGAGCAGTACTTC. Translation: CASSSLGYEQYF. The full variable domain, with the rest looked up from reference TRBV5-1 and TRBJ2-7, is KAGVTQTPRYLIKTRGQQVTLSCSPISGHRSVSWYQQTPGQGLQFLFEYFSETQRNKGNFPGRFSGRQFSNSRSEMNVSTLELGDSALYLCASSSLGYEQYFGPGTRLTVT.

The CDR3 DNA reads TGTGCCTGGAGTGTACTAGGGGACAGGGGGCTTGGTGGCTACACCTTC. Amino acid sequence: CAWSVLGDRGLGGYTF. The chain links TRBV30 to TRBJ1-2; 12 bases map to TRBD1. The CDR3 loop spans 16 amino acids. Looked up from germline, CDR1 is GTSNPN and CDR2 is SVGIG (reference sequence). Trimming removed 0 bases from V and 7 bases from J; junction bases left unmatched: 9.

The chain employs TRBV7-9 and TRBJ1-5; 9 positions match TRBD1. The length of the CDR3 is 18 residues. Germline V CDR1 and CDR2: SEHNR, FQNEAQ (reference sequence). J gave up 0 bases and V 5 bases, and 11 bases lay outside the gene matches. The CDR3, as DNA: TGTGCCAGCAGCCCCGCCGGGACAGGGCGATATAGCAATCAGCCCCAGCATTTT. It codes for CASSPAGTGRYSNQPQHF.

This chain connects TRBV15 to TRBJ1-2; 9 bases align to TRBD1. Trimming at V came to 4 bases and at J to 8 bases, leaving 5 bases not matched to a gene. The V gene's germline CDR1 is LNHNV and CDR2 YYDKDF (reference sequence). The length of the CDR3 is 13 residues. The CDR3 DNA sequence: TGTGCCACCAGCACCGGGACAGGGATAGGCTACACCTTC. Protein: CATSTGTGIGYTF.

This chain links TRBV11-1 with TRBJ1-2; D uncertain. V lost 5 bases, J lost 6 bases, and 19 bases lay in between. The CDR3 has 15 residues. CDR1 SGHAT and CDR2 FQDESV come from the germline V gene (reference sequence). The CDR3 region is CASSARSKPSHGYTF. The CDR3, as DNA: TGTGCCAGCAGCGCGCGGTCGAAGCCAAGCCATGGCTACACCTTC.

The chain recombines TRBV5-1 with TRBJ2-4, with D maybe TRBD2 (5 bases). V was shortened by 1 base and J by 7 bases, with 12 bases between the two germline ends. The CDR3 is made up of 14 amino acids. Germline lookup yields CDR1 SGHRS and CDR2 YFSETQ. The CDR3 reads CASSLSGDRNIQYF. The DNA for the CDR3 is TGCGCCAGCAGCTTGAGCGGCGATCGGAACATTCAGTACTTC. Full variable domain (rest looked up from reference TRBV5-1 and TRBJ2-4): KAGVTQTPRYLIKTRGQQVTLSCSPISGHRSVSWYQQTPGQGLQFLFEYFSETQRNKGNFPGRFSGRQFSNSRSEMNVSTLELGDSALYLCASSLSGDRNIQYFGAGTRLSVL.

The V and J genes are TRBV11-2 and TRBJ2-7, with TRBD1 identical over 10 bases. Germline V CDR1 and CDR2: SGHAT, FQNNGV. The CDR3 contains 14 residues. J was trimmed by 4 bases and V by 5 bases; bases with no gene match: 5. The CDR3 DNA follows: TGTGCCAGCAGCCCAAGACAGGGGGCTTACGAGCAGTACTTC. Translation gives CASSPRQGAYEQYF.

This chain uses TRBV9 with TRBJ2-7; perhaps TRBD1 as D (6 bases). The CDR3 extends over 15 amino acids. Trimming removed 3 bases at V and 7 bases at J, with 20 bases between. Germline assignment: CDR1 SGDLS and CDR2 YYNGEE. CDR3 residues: CASSGDTNRKGEQYF. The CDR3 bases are TGTGCCAGCAGCGGGGACACCAACCGCAAAGGAGAGCAGTACTTC.

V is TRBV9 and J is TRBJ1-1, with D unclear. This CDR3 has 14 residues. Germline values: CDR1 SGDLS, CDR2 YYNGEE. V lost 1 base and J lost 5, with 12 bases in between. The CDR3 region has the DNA TGTGCCAGCAGCGTACAGGCCCAAGGTACTGAAGCTTTCTTT. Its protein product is CASSVQAQGTEAFF.

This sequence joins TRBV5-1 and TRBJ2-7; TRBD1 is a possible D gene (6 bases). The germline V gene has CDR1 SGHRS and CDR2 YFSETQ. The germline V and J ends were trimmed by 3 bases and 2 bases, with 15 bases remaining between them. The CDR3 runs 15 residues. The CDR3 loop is CASSSGAGVTYEQYF. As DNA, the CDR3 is TGCGCCAGCAGCTCCGGGGCAGGGGTTACCTACGAGCAGTACTTC.

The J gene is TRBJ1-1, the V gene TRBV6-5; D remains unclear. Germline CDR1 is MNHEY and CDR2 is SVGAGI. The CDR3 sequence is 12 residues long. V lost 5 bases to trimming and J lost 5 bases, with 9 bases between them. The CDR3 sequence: CASSPGRTEAFF. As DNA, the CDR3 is TGTGCCAGCAGTCCGGGTAGGACTGAAGCTTTCTTT.

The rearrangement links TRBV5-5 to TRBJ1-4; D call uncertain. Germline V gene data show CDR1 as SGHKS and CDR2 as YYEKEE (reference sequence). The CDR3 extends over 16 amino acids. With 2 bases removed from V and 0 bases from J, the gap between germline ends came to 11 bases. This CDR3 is CASSFQTPTTNEKLFF. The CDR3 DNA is TGTGCCAGCAGCTTTCAGACTCCAACAACTAATGAAAAACTGTTTTTT.

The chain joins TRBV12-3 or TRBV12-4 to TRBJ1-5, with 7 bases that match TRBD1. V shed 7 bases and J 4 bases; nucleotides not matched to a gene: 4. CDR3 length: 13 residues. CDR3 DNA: TGTGCCAGCACCCAGACAGGGAATCAGCCCCAGCATTTT. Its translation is CASTQTGNQPQHF.

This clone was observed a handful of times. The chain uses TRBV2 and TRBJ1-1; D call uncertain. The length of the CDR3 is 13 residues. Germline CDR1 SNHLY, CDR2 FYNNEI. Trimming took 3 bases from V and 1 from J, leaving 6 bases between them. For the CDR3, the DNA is TGTGCCAGCAGTGAGGCCGAGAACACTGAAGCTTTCTTT. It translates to CASSEAENTEAFF.

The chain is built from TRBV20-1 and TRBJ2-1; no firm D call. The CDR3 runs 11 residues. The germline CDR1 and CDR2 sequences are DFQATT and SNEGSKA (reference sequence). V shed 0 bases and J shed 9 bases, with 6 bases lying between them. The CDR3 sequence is CSARDLPEQFF. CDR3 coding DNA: TGCAGTGCTAGAGATCTCCCTGAGCAGTTCTTC.

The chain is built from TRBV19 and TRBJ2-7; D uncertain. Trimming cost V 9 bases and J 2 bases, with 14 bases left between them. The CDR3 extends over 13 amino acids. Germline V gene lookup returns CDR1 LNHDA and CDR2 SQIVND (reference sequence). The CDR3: CASTPAGTYEQYF. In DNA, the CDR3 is TGTGCCAGCACCCCTGCAGGCACCTACGAGCAGTACTTC.

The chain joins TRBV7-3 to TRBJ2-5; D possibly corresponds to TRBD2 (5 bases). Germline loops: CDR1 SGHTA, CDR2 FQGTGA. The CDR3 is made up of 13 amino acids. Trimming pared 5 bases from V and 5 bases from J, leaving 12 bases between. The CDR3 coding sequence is TGTGCCAGCAGCGACGGACTGGTCGAGACCCAGTACTTC. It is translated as CASSDGLVETQYF.

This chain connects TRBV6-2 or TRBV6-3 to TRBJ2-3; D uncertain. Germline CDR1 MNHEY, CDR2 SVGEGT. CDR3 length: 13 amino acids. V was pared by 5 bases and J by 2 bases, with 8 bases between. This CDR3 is CASSPQNTDTQYF. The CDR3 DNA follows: TGTGCCAGCAGTCCGCAGAACACAGATACGCAGTATTTT.